Each of the 2 T cell receptor beta chains below was sequenced from the same sample in a study of early T cells in non-severe SARS-CoV-2 infection. TCRdb used MiXCR to reprocess the 5' RACE reads, holding one entry per CDR3 protein. The sample has tens of thousands of distinct CDR3 sequences; roughly 4% are singletons. Sequenced input: whole blood. The receptors come from an adult who was a healthcare worker with PCR-confirmed SARS-CoV-2 infection or an uninfected control (not recorded which).

This clonotype has ten or more counts. The chain links TRBV20-1 to TRBJ2-1; unclear D gene. Trimming shortened V by 2 bases and J by 8 bases, and 13 bases separated the two germline ends. Germline V gives CDR1 DFQATT, CDR2 SNEGSKA (reference sequence). The CDR3 runs 13 residues. This CDR3 is CSARLQLVHEQFF. The CDR3, as DNA: TGCAGTGCTAGACTCCAGCTGGTGCATGAGCAGTTCTTC.

This clonotype has at least ten counts. The chain has TRBV18 and TRBJ2-4, with D possibly matching TRBD2 (5 bases). The CDR3 is 14 residues long. CDR1 and CDR2 from the germline V gene are KGHSH and LQKENI. Trimming pared 0 bases from V and 7 bases from J, leaving 10 bases between. CDR3: CASSPPSGSNIQYF. CDR3 nucleotides: TGTGCCAGCTCACCACCGAGCGGATCTAACATTCAGTACTTC.